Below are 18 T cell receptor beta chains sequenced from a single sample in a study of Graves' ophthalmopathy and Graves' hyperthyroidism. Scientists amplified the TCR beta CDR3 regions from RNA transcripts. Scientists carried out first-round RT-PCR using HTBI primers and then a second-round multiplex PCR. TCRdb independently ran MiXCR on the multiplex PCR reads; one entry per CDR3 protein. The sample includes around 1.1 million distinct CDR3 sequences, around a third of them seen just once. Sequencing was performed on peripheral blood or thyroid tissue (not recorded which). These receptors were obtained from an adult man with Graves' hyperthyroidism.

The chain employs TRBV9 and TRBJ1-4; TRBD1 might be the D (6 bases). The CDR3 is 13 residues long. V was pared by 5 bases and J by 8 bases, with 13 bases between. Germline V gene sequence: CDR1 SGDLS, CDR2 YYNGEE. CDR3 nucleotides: TGTGCCAGCAGGCCAGGGGAGCGGGAAAAACTGTTTTTT. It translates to CASRPGEREKLFF.

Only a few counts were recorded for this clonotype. The CDR3, as DNA: TGTGCCAGCACCAACCTGGCTGGCTCACTGGAGACAGGGGGTGTCTACGAGCAGTACTTC. Its protein product is CASTNLAGSLETGGVYEQYF. V and J are TRBV12-3 or TRBV12-4 and TRBJ2-7; TRBD1 matches 9 bases. The CDR3 contains 20 residues. V lost 7 bases to trimming and J lost 3 bases; unmatched junction nucleotides: 25.

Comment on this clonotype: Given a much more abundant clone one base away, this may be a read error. The CDR3 reads CASSIAEIQYF. The CDR3 DNA follows: TGTGCCAGTTCTATTGCGGAGATCCAGTACTTC. This sequence joins TRBV5-4 and TRBJ2-5; no reliable D call. This CDR3 is 11 amino acids long. Germline V gene sequence: CDR1 SGHNT, CDR2 YYREEE (reference sequence).

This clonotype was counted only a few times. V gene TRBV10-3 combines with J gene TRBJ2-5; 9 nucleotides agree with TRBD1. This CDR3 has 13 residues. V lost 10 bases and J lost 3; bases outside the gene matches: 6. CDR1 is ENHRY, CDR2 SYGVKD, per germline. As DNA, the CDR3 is TGTGCCAGCCGTAGACAGGGGGAAGAGACCCAGTACTTC. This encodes CASRRQGEETQYF.

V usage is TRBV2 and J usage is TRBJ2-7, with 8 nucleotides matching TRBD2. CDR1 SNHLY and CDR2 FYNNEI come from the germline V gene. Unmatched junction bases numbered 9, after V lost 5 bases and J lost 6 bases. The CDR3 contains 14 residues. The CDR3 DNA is TGTGCCAGCAGTACCTCGGGGGGGCTAGGCGAGCAGTACTTC. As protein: CASSTSGGLGEQYF.

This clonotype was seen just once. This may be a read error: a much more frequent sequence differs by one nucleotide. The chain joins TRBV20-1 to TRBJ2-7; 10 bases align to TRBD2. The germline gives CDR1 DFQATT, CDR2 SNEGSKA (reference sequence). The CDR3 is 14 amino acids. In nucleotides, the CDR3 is TGCGGTGCTTCCGGGACTAGCGAGCCCTACGAGCAGTACTTC. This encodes CGASGTSEPYEQYF.

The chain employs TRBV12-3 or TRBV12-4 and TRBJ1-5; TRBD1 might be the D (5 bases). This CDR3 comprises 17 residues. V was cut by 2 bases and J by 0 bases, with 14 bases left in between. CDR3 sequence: CASSLRVGEFSNQPQHF. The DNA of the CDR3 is TGTGCCAGCAGTTTAAGGGTGGGGGAGTTTAGCAATCAGCCCCAGCATTTT.

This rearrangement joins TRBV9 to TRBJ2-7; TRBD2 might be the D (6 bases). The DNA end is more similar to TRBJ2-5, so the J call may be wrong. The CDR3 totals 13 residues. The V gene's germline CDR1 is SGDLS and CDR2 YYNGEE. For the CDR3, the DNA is TGTGCCAGCAGCGTAGTCGCGGGGGAGACCCAGTACTTC. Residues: CASSVVAGETQYF.

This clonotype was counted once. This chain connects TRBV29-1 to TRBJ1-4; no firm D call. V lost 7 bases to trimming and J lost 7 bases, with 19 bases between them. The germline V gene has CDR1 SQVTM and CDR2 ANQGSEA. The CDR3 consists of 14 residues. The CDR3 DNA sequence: TGCAGCGGAGGGAATATTGAGTTTGGTGAAAAACTGTTTTTT. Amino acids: CSGGNIEFGEKLFF.

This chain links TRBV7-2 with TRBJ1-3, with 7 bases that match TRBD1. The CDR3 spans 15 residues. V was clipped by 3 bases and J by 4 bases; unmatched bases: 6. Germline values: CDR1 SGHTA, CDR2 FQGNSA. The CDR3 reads CASSFGGGGGNTIYF. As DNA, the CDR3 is TGTGCCAGCAGCTTCGGAGGGGGCGGGGGAAACACCATATATTTT.

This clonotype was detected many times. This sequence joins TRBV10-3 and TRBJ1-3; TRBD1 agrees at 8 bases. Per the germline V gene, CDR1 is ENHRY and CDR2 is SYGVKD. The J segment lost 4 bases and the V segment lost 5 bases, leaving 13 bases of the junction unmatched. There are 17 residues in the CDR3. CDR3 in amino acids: CAISHWPLGQGGNTIYF. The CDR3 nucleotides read TGTGCCATCAGTCATTGGCCCTTAGGACAGGGCGGAAACACCATATATTTT.

CDR3 coding DNA: TGCAGCGTTGAAACGTGGAACACCGGGGAGCTGTTTTTT. It specifies CSVETWNTGELFF. The rearrangement uses TRBV29-1 and TRBJ2-2; D is unclear. The CDR3 extends over 13 amino acids. The germline V gene encodes CDR1 SQVTM and CDR2 ANQGSEA. Trimming left V 2 bases short and J 1 base short, with 5 bases between.

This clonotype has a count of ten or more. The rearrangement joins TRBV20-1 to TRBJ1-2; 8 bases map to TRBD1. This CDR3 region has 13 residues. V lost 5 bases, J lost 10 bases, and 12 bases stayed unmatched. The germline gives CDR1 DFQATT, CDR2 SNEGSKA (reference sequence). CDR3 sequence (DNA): TGCAGTGCTGCCGCCGGGACAGGCGCTGCCTACACCTTC. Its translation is CSAAAGTGAAYTF.

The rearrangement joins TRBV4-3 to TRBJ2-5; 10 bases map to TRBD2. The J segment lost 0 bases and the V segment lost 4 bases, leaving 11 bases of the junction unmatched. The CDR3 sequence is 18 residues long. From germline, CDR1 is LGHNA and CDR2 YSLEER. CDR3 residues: CASSPVSSGSLYQETQYF. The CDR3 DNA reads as TGCGCCAGCAGCCCAGTGTCTAGCGGGAGTCTTTACCAAGAGACCCAGTACTTC.

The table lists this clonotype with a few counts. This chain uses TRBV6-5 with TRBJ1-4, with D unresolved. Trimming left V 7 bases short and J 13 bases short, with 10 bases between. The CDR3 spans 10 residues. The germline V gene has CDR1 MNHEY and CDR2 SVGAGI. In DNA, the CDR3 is TGTGCCAGCAACCGGTCCCCACTGTTTTTT. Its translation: CASNRSPLFF.

For the CDR3, the DNA is TGTGCCAGCAGCCCCCCTGCGGGCACCATATATTTT. Amino acids: CASSPPAGTIYF. This sequence joins TRBV7-2 and TRBJ1-3; D unresolved. The CDR3 extends over 12 amino acids. Germline CDR1 and CDR2: SGHTA and FQGNSA. V dropped 5 bases and J dropped 9 bases, with 11 bases sitting between them.

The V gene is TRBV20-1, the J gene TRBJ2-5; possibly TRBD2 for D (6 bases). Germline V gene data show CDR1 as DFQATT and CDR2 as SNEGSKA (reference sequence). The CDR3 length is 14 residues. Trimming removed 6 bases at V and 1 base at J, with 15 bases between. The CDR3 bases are TGCAGTGCCTACCCTTCGACTAGCCAAGAGACCCAGTACTTC. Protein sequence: CSAYPSTSQETQYF.

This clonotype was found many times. CDR3 residues: CASNQDGYNQPQHF. DNA for the CDR3: TGTGCCAGTAACCAGGACGGATACAATCAGCCCCAGCATTTT. The chain links TRBV19 to TRBJ1-5; no clear D gene. The ends were cut back, 7 bases at V and 3 bases at J, with 13 bases in the middle. Germline V gene lookup returns CDR1 LNHDA and CDR2 SQIVND (reference sequence). The CDR3 has 14 residues.